These 32 T cell receptor beta chains were all obtained from the same sample, sequenced in a study of CD8 T cells in ankylosing spondylitis. No antigen is known for these receptors. Study observations and caveats: Ankylosing spondylitis blood appeared to carry a characteristic TCR beta motif of 7 or 8 highly homologous variants.

TCRdb passed the 5' RACE reads through MiXCR, listing each CDR3 protein once. Of around 480,000 distinct CDR3 sequences detected, roughly 17% appear once; the ten largest clones hold 1%. The sample was blood, either unsorted or a sorted T cell fraction (not recorded which). The receptors shown here come from a male donor with ankylosing spondylitis.

Only a few counts were recorded for this clonotype. The V gene is TRBV5-1, the J gene TRBJ1-2; D is ambiguous. The CDR3 spans 14 residues. Germline V gene sequence: CDR1 SGHRS, CDR2 YFSETQ. Trimming left V 3 bases short and J 10 bases short, with 19 bases between. The CDR3 DNA follows: TGCGCCAGCAGCTCGGACGGCGGTTCTATGGCCTACACCTTC. This gives the protein CASSSDGGSMAYTF. Together with reference TRBV5-1 and TRBJ1-2, the CDR3 gives the full variable domain: KAGVTQTPRYLIKTRGQQVTLSCSPISGHRSVSWYQQTPGQGLQFLFEYFSETQRNKGNFPGRFSGRQFSNSRSEMNVSTLELGDSALYLCASSSDGGSMAYTFGSGTRLTVV.

The chain couples TRBV11-2 to TRBJ2-1, with 7 positions matching TRBD2. V lost 2 bases to trimming and J lost 7 bases; unmatched junction nucleotides: 8. CDR3 size: 15 residues. Germline lookup yields CDR1 SGHAT and CDR2 FQNNGV. The CDR3 region is CASSLLSLAWNEQFF. DNA for the CDR3: TGTGCCAGCAGCTTATTGTCACTAGCGTGGAATGAGCAGTTCTTC.

Here the CDR3 DNA reads TGTGCCAGCCGACTAGGCTCGGGGGGTGAGCAGTTCTTC. Its protein is CASRLGSGGEQFF. V gene TRBV5-4 combines with J gene TRBJ2-1, with 7 bases matching TRBD2. This CDR3 comprises 13 residues. Germline CDR1 SGHNT, CDR2 YYREEE (reference sequence). The ends lost 7 bases at V and 9 bases at J; junction bases unmatched: 10.

The chain couples TRBV28 to TRBJ2-5; 8 nucleotides line up with TRBD2. CDR1 and CDR2 (germline): MDHEN, SYDVKM. With 5 bases clipped from V and 4 bases from J, the junction kept 9 bases outside the gene matches. There are 15 residues in the CDR3. The CDR3 coding sequence is TGTGCCAGCAGTACGGTCGGGGGGGGCGCAGAGACCCAGTACTTC. Protein product: CASSTVGGGAETQYF.

This clonotype was observed a few times. V and J are TRBV18 and TRBJ1-5; the D is unclear. Germline V lookup: CDR1 KGHSH, CDR2 LQKENI. The germline V and J ends were trimmed by 4 bases and 9 bases, with 16 bases remaining between them. The CDR3 covers 14 residues. The CDR3 is CASSRTDTAGPQHF. The CDR3 DNA sequence: TGTGCCAGCTCACGGACTGACACCGCCGGGCCCCAGCATTTT.

This clonotype showed up just a few times. The V and J genes are TRBV7-9 and TRBJ1-1; D is possibly TRBD1 (5 bases). This CDR3 comprises 14 residues. V lost 3 bases and J 11 bases, leaving 19 bases between the germline ends. Germline CDR1 and CDR2: SEHNR and FQNEAQ (reference sequence). The CDR3, as DNA: TGTGCCAGCAGCTTTGAGAGTAGGGGCGGAGGCGCTTTCTTT. Translating it yields CASSFESRGGGAFF.

This rearrangement joins TRBV5-5 to TRBJ1-5, with D perhaps TRBD1 (5 bases). V was trimmed by 2 bases and J by 2 bases, leaving 11 bases between them. Germline CDR1 and CDR2: SGHKS and YYEKEE (reference sequence). The CDR3 is made up of 15 amino acids. The CDR3 reads CASSFEGLGNQPQHF. DNA for the CDR3: TGTGCCAGCAGCTTTGAGGGACTGGGCAATCAGCCCCAGCATTTT.

This rearrangement joins TRBV5-6 to TRBJ1-1; D is undetermined. Germline V gene lookup returns CDR1 SGHDT and CDR2 YYEEEE. The length of the CDR3 is 13 residues. Trimming shortened V by 0 bases and J by 10 bases, and 13 bases separated the two germline ends. CDR3 amino acids: CASSLDPLRGAFF. Here the CDR3 DNA reads TGTGCCAGCAGCTTGGATCCCCTACGTGGAGCTTTCTTT.

This clonotype was picked up a small number of times. The rearrangement links TRBV5-1 to TRBJ1-6; 9 bases match TRBD1. CDR1 is SGHRS, CDR2 YFSETQ, per germline. V lost 4 bases to trimming and J lost 7 bases; unmatched junction nucleotides: 6. The length of the CDR3 is 15 residues. The CDR3 nucleotides read TGCGCCAGCAGCCCACAGGGGGCGGAAAATTCACCCCTCCACTTT. Translation: CASSPQGAENSPLHF. The variable domain in full, completed from reference TRBV5-1 and TRBJ1-6, reads KAGVTQTPRYLIKTRGQQVTLSCSPISGHRSVSWYQQTPGQGLQFLFEYFSETQRNKGNFPGRFSGRQFSNSRSEMNVSTLELGDSALYLCASSPQGAENSPLHFGNGTRLTVT.

In its sample, this clonotype was seen a few times. The gene calls are TRBV5-1 and TRBJ1-6, with 9 bases matching TRBD1. This CDR3 has 13 amino acids. V lost 4 bases, J lost 10 bases, and 3 bases stayed unmatched. In germline, CDR1 is SGHRS, CDR2 YFSETQ. The CDR3 here is CASSRTGESPLHF. The DNA for the CDR3 is TGCGCCAGCAGCCGGACAGGGGAATCACCCCTCCACTTT.

This clonotype came up a few times. The chain uses TRBV6-1 and TRBJ2-7; 7 bases are shared with TRBD2. Germline V gene data show CDR1 as MNHNS and CDR2 as SASEGT. The trim removed 4 bases at V and 6 bases at J, leaving 6 bases unmatched. This CDR3 comprises 13 residues. The CDR3 DNA reads TGTGCCAGCAGTGGAGAACTAGCGTTCGAGCAGTACTTC. This sequence encodes CASSGELAFEQYF.

This clonotype showed up many times. This chain joins TRBV29-1 and TRBJ2-3; D remains ambiguous. This CDR3 spans 14 amino acids. The germline V gene has CDR1 SQVTM and CDR2 ANQGSEA. Trimming shortened V by 4 bases and J by 2 bases, and 13 bases separated the two germline ends. The CDR3 DNA is TGCAGCGTTGTCGGTGGGCCAGACACAGATACGCAGTATTTT. Translation: CSVVGGPDTDTQYF.

This clonotype was seen more than once but under ten times. CDR3 amino acids: CASSSYSRTGEEYEQYF. DNA for the CDR3: TGTGCCAGCAGTTCCTACTCACGGACAGGGGAGGAGTACGAGCAGTACTTC. The gene calls are TRBV6-2 or TRBV6-3 and TRBJ2-7; 9 bases map to TRBD1. With V trimmed by 4 bases and J by 4 bases, 14 bases remained unmatched. CDR3 length equals 17 residues. Germline V CDR1 and CDR2: MNHEY, SVGEGT.

Many counts were recorded for this clonotype. The chain recombines TRBV28 with TRBJ1-1, with D possibly TRBD1 on 5 matching bases. This CDR3 has 13 amino acids. Deletions cut 6 bases from V and 1 base from J, with 9 bases between. CDR1 is MDHEN and CDR2 is SYDVKM in the germline V gene. For the CDR3, the DNA is TGTGCCAGCAGGGGACCGCCGAACACTGAAGCTTTCTTT. Amino acids: CASRGPPNTEAFF.

The table lists this clonotype with a few counts. The chain has TRBV7-9 and TRBJ1-2; TRBD1 is a possible D gene (5 bases). V lost 5 bases and J lost 0, with 13 bases in between. CDR1 is SEHNR and CDR2 is FQNEAQ in the germline V gene (reference sequence). The CDR3 covers 15 residues. The CDR3 protein is CASSPWGGTNYGYTF. The DNA of the CDR3 is TGTGCCAGCAGCCCATGGGGCGGCACTAACTATGGCTACACCTTC.

This clonotype was observed many times. This rearrangement joins TRBV5-1 to TRBJ2-3, with TRBD2 matching over 11 bases. There are 16 residues in the CDR3. Germline CDR1 is SGHRS and CDR2 is YFSETQ. Unmatched junction bases numbered 9, after V lost 4 bases and J lost 5 bases. CDR3 bases: TGCGCCAGCAGCCCCCAACCGGGACTAGCGGTAGATACGCAGTATTTT. Amino acid sequence: CASSPQPGLAVDTQYF. Full variable domain (rest looked up from reference TRBV5-1 and TRBJ2-3): KAGVTQTPRYLIKTRGQQVTLSCSPISGHRSVSWYQQTPGQGLQFLFEYFSETQRNKGNFPGRFSGRQFSNSRSEMNVSTLELGDSALYLCASSPQPGLAVDTQYFGPGTRLTVL.

This clonotype appeared many times. The chain couples TRBV7-2 to TRBJ2-5; no clear D. V was pared by 3 bases and J by 2 bases, with 13 bases between. Germline CDR1 SGHTA, CDR2 FQGNSA. CDR3 length: 15 residues. The CDR3 DNA sequence: TGTGCCAGCAGCTTCGTCGCGGTGAAACAAGAGACCCAGTACTTC. This sequence encodes CASSFVAVKQETQYF.

V and J are TRBV6-2 or TRBV6-3 and TRBJ2-3; TRBD1 agrees at 8 bases. J was trimmed by 2 bases and V by 2 bases; bases with no gene match: 3. The CDR3 is 15 residues long. The germline V gene has CDR1 MNHEY and CDR2 SVGEGT. CDR3 amino acids: CASSYGTGHTDTQYF. The CDR3 region has the DNA TGTGCCAGCAGTTACGGGACAGGTCACACAGATACGCAGTATTTT.

In this sample, this clonotype is medium-sized. The rearrangement uses TRBV5-1 and TRBJ2-2, with 10 bases that match TRBD2. The CDR3 extends over 14 amino acids. Germline CDR1 reads SGHRS; CDR2 reads YFSETQ. V lost 0 bases, J lost 7 bases, and 0 bases stayed unmatched. The DNA of the CDR3 is TGCGCCAGCAGCTTGGGACTAGCGGGCGGGGAGCTGTTTTTT. It yields the protein CASSLGLAGGELFF.

This clonotype was seen a handful of times. The rearrangement uses TRBV6-1 and TRBJ1-2; D may be TRBD1 (5 bases). The CDR3 totals 15 residues. The ends were cut back, 0 bases at V and 2 bases at J, with 10 bases in the middle. Per the germline V gene, CDR1 is MNHNS and CDR2 is SASEGT. CDR3 residues: CASSEAVGGNYGYTF. In nucleotides, the CDR3 is TGTGCCAGCAGTGAAGCGGTGGGGGGAAACTATGGCTACACCTTC.

This clonotype occurred a few times. The rearrangement uses TRBV3-1 and TRBJ2-3; 9 bases are shared with TRBD2. V shed 4 bases and J 5 bases; nucleotides not matched to a gene: 13. The CDR3 is made up of 17 amino acids. The germline CDR1 and CDR2 sequences are LGHDT and YNNKEL (reference sequence). CDR3 DNA sequence: TGTGCCAGCAGCCGACGACTTAGCGGGAGAGAGATAGATACGCAGTATTTT. This gives the protein CASSRRLSGREIDTQYF.

This clonotype appeared a few times. This chain uses TRBV7-6 with TRBJ1-1, with a tentative D call TRBD1 (6 bases). Germline V gene data show CDR1 as SGHVS and CDR2 as FNYEAQ. The CDR3 is made up of 17 amino acids. Trimming removed 2 bases at V and 0 bases at J, with 16 bases between. CDR3 coding DNA: TGTGCCAGCAGCTTATTCCCGACAGGCCTCATGAACACTGAAGCTTTCTTT. This codes for CASSLFPTGLMNTEAFF.

This clonotype was recorded a few times. This chain connects TRBV6-5 to TRBJ1-2; the D gene is possibly TRBD1 (5 bases). V dropped 3 bases and J dropped 6 bases, with 11 bases sitting between them. CDR3 length equals 13 residues. Germline V gene data show CDR1 as MNHEY and CDR2 as SVGAGI. The CDR3 DNA reads as TGTGCCAGCAGTTATTCGGACACGGATGGCTACACCTTC. This encodes CASSYSDTDGYTF.

V and J are TRBV7-9 and TRBJ2-2; 9 nucleotides match TRBD2. CDR1 is SEHNR, CDR2 FQNEAQ, per germline (reference sequence). V lost 3 bases, J lost 4 bases, and 3 bases stayed unmatched. This CDR3 spans 15 amino acids. The CDR3 here is CASSFETSGTGELFF. The CDR3 region has the DNA TGTGCCAGCAGCTTCGAGACTAGCGGCACCGGGGAGCTGTTTTTT.

The chain couples TRBV11-2 to TRBJ1-4, with 9 bases matching TRBD1. The germline CDR1 and CDR2 sequences are SGHAT and FQNNGV. The CDR3 runs to 16 residues. V was pared by 5 bases and J by 0 bases, with 4 bases of the junction left unmatched. For the CDR3, the DNA is TGTGCCAGCAGCCTCAGGACAGGGGCAACTAATGAAAAACTGTTTTTT. It translates to CASSLRTGATNEKLFF.

The chain has TRBV5-1 and TRBJ1-2; 7 bases align to TRBD1. From germline, CDR1 is SGHRS and CDR2 YFSETQ. The CDR3 runs 14 residues. With V trimmed by 3 bases and J by 0 bases, 2 bases remained unmatched. The CDR3 DNA follows: TGCGCCAGCAGCTGGGACAGCTCTAACTATGGCTACACCTTC. Its translation: CASSWDSSNYGYTF.

This clonotype was seen only a few times. One junction end disagrees with the germline gene, perhaps due to a read error. V usage is TRBV20-1 and J usage is TRBJ2-7; D unresolved. Germline CDR1 and CDR2: DFQATT and SNEGSKA (reference sequence). The CDR3 sequence is 10 residues long. CDR3 coding DNA: TGCAGCGTCAACTCCCACGAGCAGTACTTC. Its protein product is CSVNSHEQYF.

This clonotype was found many times. The V and J genes are TRBV3-1 and TRBJ2-7; TRBD1 agrees at 11 bases. CDR1 is LGHDT, CDR2 YNNKEL, per germline (reference sequence). The CDR3 extends over 16 amino acids. V shed 4 bases and J 2 bases; nucleotides not matched to a gene: 7. The CDR3 DNA reads TGTGCCAGCAGCCTACTACCGGGACAGGGGGCCTACGAGCAGTACTTC. Encoded protein: CASSLLPGQGAYEQYF.

CDR3 in amino acids: CASSLGPQMNTEAFF. In nucleotides, the CDR3 is TGTGCCAGCAGCTTGGGGCCGCAGATGAACACTGAAGCTTTCTTT. The J gene is TRBJ1-1, the V gene TRBV9, with D possibly being TRBD1 (5 bases). Germline assignment: CDR1 SGDLS and CDR2 YYNGEE. The V and J ends lost 4 bases and 0 bases respectively, with 13 bases between them. The CDR3 consists of 15 residues.

This clonotype was detected ten times or more. The chain uses TRBV7-9 and TRBJ2-2; tentatively, D is TRBD1 or TRBD2 (6 bases each). V was trimmed by 5 bases and J by 9 bases, leaving 16 bases between them. The germline CDR1 and CDR2 sequences are SEHNR and FQNEAQ (reference sequence). The CDR3 has 14 amino acids. CDR3 sequence reads: CASSRGTPHRELFF. The CDR3, as DNA: TGTGCCAGCAGCCGGGGGACACCACACCGGGAGCTGTTTTTT.

In its sample, this clonotype was seen a few times. The chain combines TRBV5-4 with TRBJ2-1; D unclear. The CDR3 is 16 amino acids. Germline CDR1 is SGHNT and CDR2 is YYREEE (reference sequence). V gave up 4 bases and J gave up 0 bases, with 14 bases separating them. CDR3 nucleotide sequence: TGTGCCAGCAGCCCCCAGCTATCCGACTCCTACAATGAGCAGTTCTTC. Its protein is CASSPQLSDSYNEQFF.

This clonotype has just a few counts. The V and J genes are TRBV6-5 and TRBJ1-1; weak D call: TRBD1 (6 bases). V lost 6 bases to trimming and J lost 3 bases, with 14 bases between them. Germline lookup yields CDR1 MNHEY and CDR2 SVGAGI. This CDR3 has 14 amino acids. In nucleotides, the CDR3 is TGTGCCAGCAGGTTAGGGGGAGGGTACACTGAAGCTTTCTTT. Its translation is CASRLGGGYTEAFF.